The rows below give T cell receptor beta chains drawn from one sample of a study of blood T cell repertoires in COVID-19. Libraries were prepared by immunoSEQ multiplex PCR; TCRdb keeps only in-frame clonotypes and omits some of them. The table has about 160,000 clones, under 90% seen once. Sequenced sample: PBMCs or T cells enriched from blood (not recorded which). These receptors originate from a woman aged 60-70 years who had recovered from COVID-19. Each CDR3 is given with its conserved first and last residue. The D gene is left open where the match is weak. Some rows have no size entry. The others give once, few or many, or a class for an expanded clone.

d_call j_call v_call clone_size cdr3_aa cdr3_nt
TRBD1 TRBJ1-6 TRBV27 . CASTLTGALNSPLHF TGTGCCAGCACTCTTACAGGGGCCTTAAATTCACCCCTCCACTTT
. TRBJ1-6 TRBV30 . CAWSVHRTSSYNSPLHF TGTGCCTGGAGTGTACACAGGACCAGCTCCTATAATTCACCCCTCCACTTT
. TRBJ2-5 TRBV5-6 . CASSLAYSTQYF TGTGCCAGCAGCTTGGCGTATTCGACCCAGTACTTC
TRBD1 TRBJ1-2 TRBV7-4 . CASSLPAGGFDYGYTF TGTGCCAGCAGCTTACCGGCAGGGGGTTTTGACTATGGCTACACCTTC
. TRBJ2-7 TRBV27 . CASSLGRSYEQYF TGTGCCAGCAGTCTAGGGAGGTCCTACGAGCAGTACTTC
. TRBJ1-2 TRBV27 . CASSLRRGNYGYTF TGTGCCAGCAGTCTTAGACGGGGGAACTATGGCTACACCTTC
. TRBJ2-4 TRBV7-8 . CASSTSRKDIQYF TGTGCCAGCAGCACGTCTAGGAAGGACATTCAGTACTTC
. TRBJ1-2 TRBV7-2 . CASSYKTDFNYGYTF TGTGCCAGCAGTTATAAGACAGACTTTAACTATGGCTACACCTTC
TRBD2 TRBJ2-3 TRBV6-2/TRBV6-3 . CASSPDGLANTDTQYF TGTGCCAGCAGTCCCGACGGACTAGCCAACACAGATACGCAGTATTTT
. TRBJ1-4 TRBV15 . CATSRARGAGYEKLFF TGTGCCACCAGCAGGGCTCGAGGGGCGGGGTATGAAAAACTGTTTTTT
. TRBJ1-3 TRBV9 . CASSVGWGLGNTIYF TGTGCCAGCAGCGTAGGGTGGGGGCTCGGAAACACCATATATTTT
. TRBJ2-2 TRBV4-1 . CASSQRSGLNTGELFF TGCGCCAGCAGCCAACGAAGCGGTTTGAACACCGGGGAGCTGTTTTTT
TRBD2 TRBJ2-1 TRBV10-1 . CASSPGLVNEQFF TGCGCCAGCAGTCCGGGACTAGTCAATGAGCAGTTCTTC
. TRBJ1-2 TRBV19 . CASSMDPLWGTNYGYTF TGTGCCAGTAGTATGGACCCCCTCTGGGGCACTAACTATGGCTACACCTTC
TRBD2 TRBJ2-1 TRBV15 . CATSRDRTSGGVQFF TGTGCCACCAGCAGAGATCGGACTAGCGGGGGTGTGCAGTTCTTC
TRBD1 TRBJ2-5 TRBV3-1/TRBV3-2 . CASSPNIDRGRYF TGTGCCAGCAGCCCCAACATCGACAGGGGTCGGTACTTC
. TRBJ2-1 TRBV6-2/TRBV6-3 . CASSYQGRDVNEQFF TGTGCCAGCAGTTACCAGGGGAGGGATGTCAATGAGCAGTTCTTC
TRBD2 TRBJ2-7 TRBV7-9 many CASSLEGWEGLSYEQYF TGTGCCAGCAGCTTAGAGGGTTGGGAGGGCCTATCCTACGAGCAGTACTTC
TRBD2 TRBJ2-5 TRBV11-2 once CASSLLTSGGQTQYF TGTGCCAGCAGCTTACTGACTAGCGGGGGGCAGACCCAGTACTTC
. TRBJ1-6 TRBV27 . CASSAREGSPLHF TGTGCCAGCAGTGCCCGTGAGGGCTCACCCCTCCACTTT
. TRBJ1-5 TRBV27 once CASSLYPDINQPQHF TGTGCCAGCAGTTTATATCCGGACATCAATCAGCCCCAGCATTTT
. TRBJ2-1 TRBV24-1 . CATSDFGREDEQFF TGTGCCACCAGTGATTTTGGCAGGGAAGATGAGCAGTTCTTC
TRBD1 TRBJ1-6 TRBV11-2 . CASSWDRTNSPLHF TGTGCCAGCAGCTGGGACAGGACTAATTCACCCCTCCACTTT
TRBD1 TRBJ1-4 TRBV18 . CASSPRQGDNEKLFF TGTGCCAGCTCACCCCGACAGGGAGATAATGAAAAACTGTTTTTT
. TRBJ2-5 TRBV11-3 . CASSSTGPETQYF TGTGCCAGCAGCTCTACAGGGCCGGAGACCCAGTACTTC
TRBD1 TRBJ2-1 TRBV18 . CASSPPRDRPQNEQFF TGTGCCAGCTCACCACCTAGGGACAGGCCCCAGAATGAGCAGTTCTTC
TRBD1 TRBJ1-1 TRBV10-2 . CASSESKGAVTEAFF TGCGCCAGCAGTGAGTCGAAGGGGGCGGTCACTGAAGCTTTCTTT
TRBD1 TRBJ2-5 TRBV5-1 . CASSLSGTGQETQYF TGCGCCAGCAGCTTGTCCGGGACAGGACAAGAGACCCAGTACTTC
. TRBJ2-1 TRBV19 . CARCRDSLNEQFF TGTGCCAGATGCCGGGACTCCCTCAATGAGCAGTTCTTC
TRBD1 TRBJ1-2 TRBV29-1 . CSVQQGVGGYTF TGCAGCGTTCAACAGGGGGTAGGGGGCTACACCTTC
TRBD1 TRBJ1-6 TRBV25-1 . CASRQGANSPLHF TGTGCCAGCAGACAGGGGGCAAATTCACCCCTCCACTTT
. TRBJ1-6 TRBV19 . CASSKSDRRSPLHF TGTGCCAGTAGTAAATCTGACAGGCGATCACCCCTCCACTTT
. TRBJ1-3 TRBV10-3 . CAISETTGLGNTIYF TGTGCCATCAGTGAGACCACAGGGCTAGGAAACACCATATATTTT
TRBD2 TRBJ2-3 TRBV29-1 . CSVGTSGADTQYF TGCAGCGTTGGCACTAGCGGCGCCGATACGCAGTATTTT
. TRBJ1-2 TRBV7-8 . CASSLGGESYGYTF TGTGCCAGCAGCTTAGGGGGGGAGTCCTATGGCTACACCTTC
TRBD1 TRBJ1-2 TRBV6-5 . CATYDRGRDGYTF TGTGCCACATATGACAGGGGGCGAGATGGCTACACCTTC
TRBD2 TRBJ2-3 TRBV5-1 . CASSFGTSGGAPDTQYF TGCGCCAGCAGCTTCGGGACTAGCGGGGGGGCCCCAGATACGCAGTATTTT
. TRBJ1-5 TRBV5-6 . CASSLVNQPQHF TGTGCCAGCAGCCTCGTTAATCAGCCCCAGCATTTT
TRBD1 TRBJ1-1 TRBV2 . CASRTRQGMRAFF TGTGCCAGCAGGACCAGACAGGGGATGAGAGCTTTCTTT
. TRBJ1-4 TRBV6-4 once CASSDIAAINEKLFF TGTGCCAGCAGTGACATCGCAGCGATTAATGAAAAACTGTTTTTT
. TRBJ1-5 TRBV6-1 . CASSEVVTANQPQHF TGTGCCAGCAGTGAAGTAGTGACAGCAAATCAGCCCCAGCATTTT
TRBD2 TRBJ2-7 TRBV7-2 . CASSPELWTRELFYEQYF TGTGCCAGCAGCCCCGAACTTTGGACTAGGGAACTTTTCTACGAGCAGTACTTC
TRBD1 TRBJ1-6 TRBV18 . CASSPRDREYSPLHF TGTGCCAGCTCCCCCCGGGACAGGGAGTATTCACCCCTCCACTTT
. TRBJ2-7 TRBV11-1 . CASSLTMREQYF TGTGCCAGCAGCTTAACGATGAGAGAGCAGTACTTC
. TRBJ2-7 TRBV30 . CAWSRLQGRRAYEQYF TGTGCCTGGAGTCGATTGCAGGGCAGGCGTGCCTACGAGCAGTACTTC
. TRBJ2-6 TRBV5-1 . CASSEAGPGANVLTF TGCGCCAGCAGCGAAGCAGGGCCTGGGGCCAACGTCCTGACTTTC
TRBD1 TRBJ1-2 TRBV25-1 . CASSSTGQGISNYGYTF TGTGCCAGCAGTAGTACGGGACAGGGGATTTCAAACTATGGCTACACCTTC
TRBD1 TRBJ2-7 TRBV12-3/TRBV12-4 . CASRDRGYEQYF TGTGCCAGCAGGGACAGGGGTTACGAGCAGTACTTC
. TRBJ2-3 TRBV5-1 once CASSLKLPTDTQYF TGCGCCAGCAGCTTGAAACTCCCCACAGATACGCAGTATTTT
. TRBJ1-1 TRBV12-5 few CASGLPRPGGTEAFF TGTGCTAGTGGTTTGCCTCGCCCGGGGGGCACTGAAGCTTTCTTT
TRBD1 TRBJ1-2 TRBV5-4 . CASSSGTGGFNYGYTF TGTGCCAGCAGTTCCGGGACAGGGGGATTTAACTATGGCTACACCTTC
. TRBJ1-6 TRBV19 . CASSSEGSYNSPLHF TGTGCCAGTAGCAGCGAGGGATCTTATAATTCACCCCTCCACTTT
. TRBJ1-4 TRBV10-3 . CAISEFGGLDEKLFF TGTGCCATCAGTGAGTTCGGGGGGCTGGATGAAAAACTGTTTTTT
TRBD2 TRBJ2-3 TRBV30 . CAWSAGLAGVPDTQYF TGTGCCTGGAGTGCCGGACTAGCGGGGGTGCCAGATACGCAGTATTTT